Sequencing of this TCR beta chain was carried out in a study of tumor and adjacent non-tumor tissue in lung cancer. Overall study findings and caveats: Tumor repertoires had a smaller top 100 clone share than normal lung. Patients with more diverse tumor TCRs had worse survival.

The library came from three nested PCR rounds adapted from ARM-PCR protocols. In TCRdb, the multiplex PCR reads were re-called with MiXCR into one record per CDR3 protein. The profile shows 75,000 to 95,000 distinct CDR3 sequences, around 82% of them singletons. RNA was extracted from bulk tissue without any cell sorting. More than 3 cm separated this lung sample from the edge of the tumor. Notes on this clonotype: Its target is unknown.

This CDR3 is built from 14 residues. With 5 bases removed from V and 13 bases from J, the gap between germline ends came to 24 bases. The germline V gene encodes CDR1 SGHAT and CDR2 FQNNGV. The chain carries TRBV11-2 and TRBJ2-7; perhaps TRBD1 as D (6 bases). Sequenced: distant non-tumor lung tissue. This sequence was found in a woman in her 50s with non-small cell lung cancer. CDR3 coding DNA: TGTGCCAGCAGCCTGAGGGACACTGCCTACGTGCATTACTTC. Amino acids: CASSLRDTAYVHYF.